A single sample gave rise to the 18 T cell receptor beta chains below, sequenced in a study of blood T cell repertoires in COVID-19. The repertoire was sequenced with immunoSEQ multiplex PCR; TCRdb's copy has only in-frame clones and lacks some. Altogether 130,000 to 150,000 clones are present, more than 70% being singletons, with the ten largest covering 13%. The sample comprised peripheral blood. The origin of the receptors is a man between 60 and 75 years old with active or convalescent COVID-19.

CDR3 amino acids: CASSLAGQVAGEQFF. CDR3 in DNA: TGTGCCAGCAGCTTAGCCGGACAGGTTGCTGGTGAGCAGTTCTTC. This chain uses TRBV7-2 with TRBJ2-1; TRBD1 aligns across 7 bases. Germline V gene data show CDR1 as SGHTA and CDR2 as FQGNSA. V lost 0 bases and J lost 9; bases outside the gene matches: 8. The CDR3 is 15 amino acids.

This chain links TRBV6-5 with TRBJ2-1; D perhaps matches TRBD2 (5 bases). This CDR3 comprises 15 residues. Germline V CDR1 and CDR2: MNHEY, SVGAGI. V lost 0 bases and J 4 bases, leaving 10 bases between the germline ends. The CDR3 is CASSYSRGLYNEQFF. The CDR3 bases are TGTGCCAGCAGTTACTCACGCGGACTGTACAATGAGCAGTTCTTC.

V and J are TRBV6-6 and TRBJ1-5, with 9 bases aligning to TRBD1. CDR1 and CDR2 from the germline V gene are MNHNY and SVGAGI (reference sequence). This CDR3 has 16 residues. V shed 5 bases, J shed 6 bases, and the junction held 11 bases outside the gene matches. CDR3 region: CASSRLPGQGSQPQHF. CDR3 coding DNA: TGTGCCAGCAGTCGACTCCCGGGACAGGGTAGTCAGCCCCAGCATTTT.

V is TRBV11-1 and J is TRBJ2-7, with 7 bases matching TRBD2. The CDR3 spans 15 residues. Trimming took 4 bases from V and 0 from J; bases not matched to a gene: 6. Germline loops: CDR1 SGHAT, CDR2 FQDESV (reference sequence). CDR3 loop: CASSSSSGISYEQYF. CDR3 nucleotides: TGTGCCAGCAGCTCATCTAGCGGCATCTCCTACGAGCAGTACTTC.

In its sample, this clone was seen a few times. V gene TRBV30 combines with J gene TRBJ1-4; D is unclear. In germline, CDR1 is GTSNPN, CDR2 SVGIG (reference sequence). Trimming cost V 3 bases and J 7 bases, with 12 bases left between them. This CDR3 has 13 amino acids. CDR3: CAWRLMGSEKLFF. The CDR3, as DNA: TGTGCCTGGAGGTTGATGGGGAGTGAAAAACTGTTTTTT.

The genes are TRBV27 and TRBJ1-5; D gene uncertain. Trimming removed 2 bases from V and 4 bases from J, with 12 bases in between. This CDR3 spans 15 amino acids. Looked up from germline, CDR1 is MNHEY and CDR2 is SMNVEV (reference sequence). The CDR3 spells CASSLTVTRNQPQHF. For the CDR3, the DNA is TGTGCCAGCAGTTTAACAGTTACTAGGAATCAGCCCCAGCATTTT.

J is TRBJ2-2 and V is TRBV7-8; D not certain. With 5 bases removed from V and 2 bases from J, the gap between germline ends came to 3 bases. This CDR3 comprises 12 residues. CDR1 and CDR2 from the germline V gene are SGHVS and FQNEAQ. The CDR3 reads CASSLNTGELFF. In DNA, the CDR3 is TGTGCCAGCAGCCTAAACACCGGGGAGCTGTTTTTT.

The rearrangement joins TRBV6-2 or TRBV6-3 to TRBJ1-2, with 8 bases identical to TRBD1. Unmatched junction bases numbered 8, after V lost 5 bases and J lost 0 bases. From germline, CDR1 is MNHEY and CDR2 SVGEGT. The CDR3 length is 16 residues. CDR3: CASSLRDRISNYGYTF. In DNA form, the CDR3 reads TGTGCCAGCAGTCTCCGGGACAGGATCTCTAACTATGGCTACACCTTC.

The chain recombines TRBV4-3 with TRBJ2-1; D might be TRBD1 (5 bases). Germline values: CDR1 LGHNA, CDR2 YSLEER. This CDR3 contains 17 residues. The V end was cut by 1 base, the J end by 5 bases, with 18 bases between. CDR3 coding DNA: TGCGCCAGCAGCCAAGTATTCAGGGCAGCATCAGACAATGAGCAGTTCTTC. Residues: CASSQVFRAASDNEQFF.

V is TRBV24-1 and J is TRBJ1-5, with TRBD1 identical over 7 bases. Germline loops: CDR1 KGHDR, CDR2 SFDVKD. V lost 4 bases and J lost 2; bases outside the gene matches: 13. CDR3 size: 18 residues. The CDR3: CATSEATGAPLGNQPQHF. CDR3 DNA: TGTGCCACCAGTGAGGCTACAGGGGCCCCCCTTGGCAATCAGCCCCAGCATTTT.

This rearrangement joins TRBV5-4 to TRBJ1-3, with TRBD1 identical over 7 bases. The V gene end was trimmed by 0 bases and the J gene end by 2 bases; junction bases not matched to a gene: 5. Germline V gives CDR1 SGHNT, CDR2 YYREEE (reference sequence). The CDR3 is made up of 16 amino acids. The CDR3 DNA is TGTGCCAGCAGCTTGGCGGGGCAGGGGGCTGGAAACACCATATATTTT. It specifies CASSLAGQGAGNTIYF.

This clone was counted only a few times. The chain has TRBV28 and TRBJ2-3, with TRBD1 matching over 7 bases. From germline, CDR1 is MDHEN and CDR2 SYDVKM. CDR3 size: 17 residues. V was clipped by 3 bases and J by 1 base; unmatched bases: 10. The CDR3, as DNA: TGTGCCAGCAGTTTCGGCGGACAGGCCTCTGGCACAGATACGCAGTATTTT. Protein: CASSFGGQASGTDTQYF.

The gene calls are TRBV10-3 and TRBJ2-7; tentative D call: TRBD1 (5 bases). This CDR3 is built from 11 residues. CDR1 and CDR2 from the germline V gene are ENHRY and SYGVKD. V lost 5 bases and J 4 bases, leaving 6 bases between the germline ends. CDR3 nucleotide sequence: TGTGCCATCAGTCCAGGGTACGAGCAGTACTTC. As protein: CAISPGYEQYF.

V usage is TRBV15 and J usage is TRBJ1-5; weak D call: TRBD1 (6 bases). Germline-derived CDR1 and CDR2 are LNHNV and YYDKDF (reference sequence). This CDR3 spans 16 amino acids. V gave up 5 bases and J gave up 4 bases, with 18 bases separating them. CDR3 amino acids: CATSGGTGNYNQPQHF. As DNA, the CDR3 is TGTGCCACCAGCGGGGGAACAGGGAATTATAATCAGCCCCAGCATTTT.

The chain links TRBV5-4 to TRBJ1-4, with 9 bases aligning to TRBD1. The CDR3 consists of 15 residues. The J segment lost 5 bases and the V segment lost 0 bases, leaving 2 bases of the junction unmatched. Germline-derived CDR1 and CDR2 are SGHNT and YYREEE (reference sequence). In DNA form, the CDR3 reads TGTGCCAGCAGCTTGGAAGGGACAGGGAATGAAAAACTGTTTTTT. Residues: CASSLEGTGNEKLFF.

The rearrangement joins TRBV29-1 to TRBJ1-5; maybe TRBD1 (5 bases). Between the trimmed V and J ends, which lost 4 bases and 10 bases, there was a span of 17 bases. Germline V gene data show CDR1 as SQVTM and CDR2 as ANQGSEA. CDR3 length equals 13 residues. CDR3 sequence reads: CSVVGAEREPQHF. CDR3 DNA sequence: TGCAGCGTTGTAGGGGCGGAGAGAGAACCCCAGCATTTT.

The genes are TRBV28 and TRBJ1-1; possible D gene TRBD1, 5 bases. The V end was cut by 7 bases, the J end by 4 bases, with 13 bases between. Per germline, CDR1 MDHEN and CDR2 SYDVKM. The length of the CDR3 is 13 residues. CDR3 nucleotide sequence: TGTGCCAGCAACCTTAGGGGAATCACTGAAGCTTTCTTT. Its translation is CASNLRGITEAFF.

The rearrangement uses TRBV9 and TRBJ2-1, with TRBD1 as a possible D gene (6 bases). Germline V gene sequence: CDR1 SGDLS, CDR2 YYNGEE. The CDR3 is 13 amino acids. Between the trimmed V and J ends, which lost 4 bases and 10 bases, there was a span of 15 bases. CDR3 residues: CASSTHSGTEQFF. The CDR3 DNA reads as TGTGCCAGCAGCACTCACTCCGGGACAGAGCAGTTCTTC.